The clone carrying this T cell receptor (beta chain) was observed many times. The antigen is not known. Samples came from axillary lymph nodes draining the breast cancer. This record belongs to a study of breast tumors, draining lymph nodes, adjacent tissues. In germline, CDR1 is MNHNY, CDR2 SVGAGI (reference sequence). V was shortened by 0 bases and J by 0 bases, with 9 bases between the two germline ends. The CDR3 is 16 amino acids. TCRdb used MiXCR to reprocess the multiplex PCR reads, holding one entry per CDR3 protein. The profile shows around 250,000 distinct CDR3 sequences, 34% of them singletons. Notes on the study in general: Data only fit, rather than demonstrated, lymph node origin of most tumor T cells.

The chain recombines TRBV6-6 with TRBJ1-3, with unresolved D. Material for sequencing was axillary lymph node tissue. This clonotype was obtained from a female donor with breast cancer. Some clones in this sample may be carry-over from other donors' samples. The CDR3 sequence: CASSYSTQSSGNTIYF. CDR3 in DNA: TGTGCCAGCAGTTACTCGACGCAGAGCTCTGGAAACACCATATATTTT.